Given below is one T cell receptor (beta chain) in context. The antigen is not known. Time point described: baseline, week 1 (first vaccination visit). Treatment denoted: pre-vaccination baseline after standard-of-care therapy. Each tumor in the donors was a new WHO grade 3 or 4 astrocytoma, IDH1-mutant and ATRX-lost. The CDR3 contains 16 residues. CDR1 LNHDA and CDR2 SQIVND come from the germline V gene (reference sequence). The junction had 14 bases not matched to a gene; V was cut back by 5 bases and J by 8 bases. Assay: immunoSEQ multiplex PCR; the TCRdb copy retains only in-frame clones and omits some. The table lists about 51,000 clones, about three quarters of them singletons. This sample stems from a study of a mutant IDH1 vaccine in newly diagnosed glioma. Study-level background: Sex among treated patients split about 62% male, about 40% female; mean age was approximately 40 years. Regarding the study as a whole: There were vaccine-induced immune responses in more than 85% of the patients. Apparently unrelated to pseudoprogression were changes in the top peripheral T cell clonotypes.

The sequencing used PBMCs, collected from a glioma patient treated with radiotherapy, temozolomide or both. V usage is TRBV19 and J usage is TRBJ1-2; TRBD1 matches 10 bases. This sequence was found in a middle-aged woman with glioma. CDR3 coding DNA: TGTGCCAGTAGTCCGTGGGGGACAGGGGTAATAGGCGGCTACACCTTC. Its protein is CASSPWGTGVIGGYTF.